The clone carrying this T cell receptor beta chain occurred once. What it binds is not known. CDR1 is SGDLS, CDR2 YYNGEE, per germline. This CDR3 spans 14 amino acids. V shed 4 bases, J shed 4 bases, and the junction held 4 bases outside the gene matches. This sample was included in a study of T cell responses to AZD1222 COVID-19 vaccine. Across the whole study: Second doses were pooled across both intervals (about 4 or about 12 weeks).

Broader study findings: Donor demographics were predominantly white British with a female majority; clonal diversity may be underestimated. Recipients of two AZD1222 doses showed rising Spike-specific TCR breadth and depth.

TCRdb keeps only in-frame clones here, not all; method: immunoSEQ multiplex PCR. The data show approximately 92,000 clones, 70% to 90% seen once. The V and J genes are TRBV9 and TRBJ2-7, with 11 bases lining up with TRBD1. The material was peripheral blood, obtained on day 0 of AZD1222 vaccination. This TCR derives from an adult in good health. Here the CDR3 reads CASSSWDRGYEQYF. The CDR3 region has the DNA TGTGCCAGCAGCTCTTGGGACAGGGGGTACGAGCAGTACTTC.